The clone carrying this T cell receptor (beta chain) was found a few times. Its target is unknown. With a J-beta primer mix and a sample-barcoded 5' primer, a second PCR ran roughly 7 to 11 cycles. TCRdb re-called the 5' RACE reads through MiXCR, storing one row per CDR3 protein. The profile shows around 1,000,000 distinct CDR3 sequences, almost 25% of them singletons. This specimen belongs to a study of blood T cells in healthy people across ages. Study results and caveats: PBMCs that were unsorted prevented a conclusive naive versus antigen-experienced comparison. Both naive CD4+ cell counts and diversity were greater in long-lived donors than in aged donors.

This sample was also put to use in a study of T cells of mothers and their children. As that study records: In this cohort, donors were a few healthy Caucasian mothers plus their six children. The yield was over 8 million TCR beta CDR3 reads from each mother and a few million from each child.

The TCR originated in a girl under 10 years old in good health. The sample taken for sequencing was blood.

CDR3 loop: CASSYYGQENTEAFF. CDR3 nucleotides: TGTGCCAGCAGTTATTATGGACAGGAGAACACTGAAGCTTTCTTT. The genes are TRBV6-5 and TRBJ1-1; 7 nucleotides match TRBD1. The CDR3 runs to 15 residues. Trimming took 3 bases from V and 1 from J; bases not matched to a gene: 5. Germline V gene data show CDR1 as MNHEY and CDR2 as SVGAGI.